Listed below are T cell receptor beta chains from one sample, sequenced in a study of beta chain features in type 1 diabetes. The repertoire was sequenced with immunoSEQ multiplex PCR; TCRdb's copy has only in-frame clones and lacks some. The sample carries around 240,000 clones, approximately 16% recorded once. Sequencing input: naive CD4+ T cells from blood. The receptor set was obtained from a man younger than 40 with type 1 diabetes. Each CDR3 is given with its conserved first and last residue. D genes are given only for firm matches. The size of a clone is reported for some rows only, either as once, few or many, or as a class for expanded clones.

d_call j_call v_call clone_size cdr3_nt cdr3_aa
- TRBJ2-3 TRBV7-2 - TGTGCCAGCAGCTTCGGCCCTCTAGCGTCCAGCACAGATACGCAGTATTTT CASSFGPLASSTDTQYF
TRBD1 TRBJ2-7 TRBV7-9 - TGTGCCAGCAGCTTAGAGGCAGGGGGAAGCGAGCAGTACTTC CASSLEAGGSEQYF
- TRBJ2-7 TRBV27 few TGTGCCAGCAGTTTCCACCAGCGGGAGCAGTACTTC CASSFHQREQYF
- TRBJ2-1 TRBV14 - TGTGCCAGCAGCCAAGTGTCGGTCTACAATGAGCAGTTCTTC CASSQVSVYNEQFF
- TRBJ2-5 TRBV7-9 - TGTGCCAGCAGCTTGGTCGACACCGGAGAGACCCAGTACTTC CASSLVDTGETQYF
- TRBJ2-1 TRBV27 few TGTGCCAGCAGTTTATCCCAAACCGGACTTTACAATGAGCAGTTCTTC CASSLSQTGLYNEQFF
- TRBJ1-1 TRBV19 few TGTGCCAGTAGTCCTCGGGGATTGAACACTGAAGCTTTCTTT CASSPRGLNTEAFF
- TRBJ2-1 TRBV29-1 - TGCAGCGTTGAATCTTCGGCGGCTAGCTCCTACAATGAGCAGTTCTTC CSVESSAASSYNEQFF
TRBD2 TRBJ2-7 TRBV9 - TGTGCCAGCAGCGTAGGGGTAGCGGGAGCCTACGAGCAGTACTTC CASSVGVAGAYEQYF
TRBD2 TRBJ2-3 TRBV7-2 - TGTGCCAGCAGCTCGGGACTAGCGGGAGCAGATACGCAGTATTTT CASSSGLAGADTQYF
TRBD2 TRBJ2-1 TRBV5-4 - TGTGCCAGCAGCTTTTTCGGGACTAAGGTCAATGAGCAGTTCTTC CASSFFGTKVNEQFF
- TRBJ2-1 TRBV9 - TGTGCCAGCAGCGTAGCGAGGATCTTAGGGGGTGAGCAGTTCTTC CASSVARILGGEQFF
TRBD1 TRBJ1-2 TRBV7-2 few TGTGCCAGCAGCTCCCGACAGGGGGCGGCGGAAGGCTACACCTTC CASSSRQGAAEGYTF
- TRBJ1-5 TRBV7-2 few TGTGCCAGCAGCTCGCAGGGTCAGCCCCAGCATTTT CASSSQGQPQHF
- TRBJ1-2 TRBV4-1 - TGCGCCAGCAGCCCAGTCGACAGACTGTATGGCTACACCTTC CASSPVDRLYGYTF
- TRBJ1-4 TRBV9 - TGTGCCAGCAGCGACTACCGGGACGGTGGCGAAAAACTGTTTTTT CASSDYRDGGEKLFF
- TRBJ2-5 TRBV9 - TGTGCCAGCAGCGTATCAGGGTATGGAGAGACCCAGTACTTC CASSVSGYGETQYF
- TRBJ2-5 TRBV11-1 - TGTGCCAGCAGCTTAGAGTACACAGGTTTACAAGAGACCCAGTACTTC CASSLEYTGLQETQYF
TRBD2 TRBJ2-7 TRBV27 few TGTGCCAGCAGTTGGGGCGGGGGAGGGAGCGAGCAGTACTTC CASSWGGGGSEQYF
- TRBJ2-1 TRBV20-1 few TGCAGTGCCCCCAAGTCGGTCGAGCAGTTCTTC CSAPKSVEQFF
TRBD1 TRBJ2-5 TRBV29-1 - TGCAGCGGACAGGGGGCGGAGGAGACCCAGTACTTC CSGQGAEETQYF
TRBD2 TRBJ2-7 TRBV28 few TGTGCCAGCAGGCCCCGCTGGGCGGGAGGGATGAACGAGCAGTACTTC CASRPRWAGGMNEQYF
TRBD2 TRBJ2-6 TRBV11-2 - TGTGCCAGCAGCTTAGATATCGGGGTAGCGGGAATGCTGAGGGCCAACGTCCTGACTTTC CASSLDIGVAGMLRANVLTF
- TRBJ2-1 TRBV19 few TGTGCCAGTAGTAGAGCGGAAAATGAGCAGTTCTTC CASSRAENEQFF
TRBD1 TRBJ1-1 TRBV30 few TGTGCCTGGGGGGACAGAGCGAACACTGAAGCTTTCTTT CAWGDRANTEAFF
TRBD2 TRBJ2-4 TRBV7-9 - TGTGCCAGCAGCTTTGGAGCGGGAGCAGGCAAAAACATTCAGTACTTC CASSFGAGAGKNIQYF
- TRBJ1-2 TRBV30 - TGTGCCTGGAACTTGCAGGGCTATAACTATGGCTACACCTTC CAWNLQGYNYGYTF
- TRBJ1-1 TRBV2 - TGTGCCAGCAGTGATCAAGGGAACACTGAAGCTTTCTTT CASSDQGNTEAFF
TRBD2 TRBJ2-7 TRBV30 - TGTGCCTGGAGTGTAAAGGCGGGAGGCCACGAGCAGTACTTC CAWSVKAGGHEQYF
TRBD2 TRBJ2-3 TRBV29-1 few TGCAGCGTTGCCGGGACTAGCGGACTCAGCACAGATACGCAGTATTTT CSVAGTSGLSTDTQYF
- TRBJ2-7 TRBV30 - TGTGCCTGGAGTAGGGGGACTATGAACTTC CAWSRGTMNF
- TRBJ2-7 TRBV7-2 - TGTGCCAGCAGCCGCCCCGGGAACTACGAGCAGTACTTC CASSRPGNYEQYF
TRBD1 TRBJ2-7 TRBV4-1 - TGCGCCAGCAGCCAGGGCGACAGGGGAGGATTGCGCGAGCAGTACTTC CASSQGDRGGLREQYF
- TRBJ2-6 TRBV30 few TGTGCCTGGAGTTCCCTCCGTTCCCCGGGGGCCAACGTCCTGACTTTC CAWSSLRSPGANVLTF
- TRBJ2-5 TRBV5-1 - TGCGCCAGCAGCTTGGGTACAGAAGAGACCCAGTACTTC CASSLGTEETQYF
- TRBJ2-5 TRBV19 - TGTGCCAGTAGTATCAGGGAGACCCAGTACTTC CASSIRETQYF
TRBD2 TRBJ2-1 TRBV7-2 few TGTGCCAGCAGTCTAACTAGCGGGCCCTACAATGAGCAGTTCTTC CASSLTSGPYNEQFF
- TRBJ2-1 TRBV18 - TGTGCCAGCTCGAGGGACTTGAGCTCCTACAATGAGCAGTTCTTC CASSRDLSSYNEQFF
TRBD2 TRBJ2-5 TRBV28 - TGTGCCAGCAGTTCCGCACTAGCGGGGCAAGAGACCCAGTACTTC CASSSALAGQETQYF
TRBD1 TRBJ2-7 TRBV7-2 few TGTGCCAGCAGCTTTACCGGGACAGGAGACGAGCAGTACTTC CASSFTGTGDEQYF
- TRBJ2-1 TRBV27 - TGTGCCAGCAGTCCGCAGTGGGGCGCGTACAATGAGCAGTTCTTC CASSPQWGAYNEQFF
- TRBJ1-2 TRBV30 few TGTGCCTGGAGGCGCGACATTGGCTACACCTTC CAWRRDIGYTF
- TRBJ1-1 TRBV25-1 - TGTGCCAGCAGTGAATATAACAGAGGCACTGAAGCTTTCTTT CASSEYNRGTEAFF
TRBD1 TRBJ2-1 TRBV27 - TGTGCCAGCAGTGAGTACAGGGGGCAGTACAATGAGCAGTTCTTC CASSEYRGQYNEQFF
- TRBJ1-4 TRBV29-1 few TGCAGCGCAAGTGATACCCGAATGGGACTGTTTTTT CSASDTRMGLFF
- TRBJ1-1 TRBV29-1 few TGCAGCGTGGTGACATACTTGAACACTGAAGCTTTCTTT CSVVTYLNTEAFF
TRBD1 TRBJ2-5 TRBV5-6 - TGTGCCAGCAGCTGGAGGACAGGTCTCCAAGAGACCCAGTACTTC CASSWRTGLQETQYF